This T cell receptor (beta chain) was recovered during a study of T cell repertoires in cytomegalovirus infection (dated by TCRdb to between 2018 and 2021). In the study overall: Recently identified HLA-C-restricted CMV epitopes, whose presentation resists viral immunomodulation, were targeted by peptide stimulations together with well-studied HLA-B-restricted epitopes. Because public TCR beta signatures pointed to carriage of CMV infection together with the matching HLA type, the HLA type of each donor mattered for the analysis. Points the paper makes about the study in general: In both this cohort and an independent cohort of some 350 donors, the cumulative frequency of public TCR beta family members distinguished carriers of CMV infection plus the relevant HLA type. The ex vivo response was dominated by HLA-C-restricted CMV-specific TCR beta clonotypes, which also provided the single most frequent clonotype in two of eight donors.

This clonotype was seen only a few times. The antigen it binds to is not known. No much larger clone is present one base from it, and per-base qualities are unavailable. Sequencing used an Illumina HiSeq 1500. TCRdb applied fastp at Q25 and MiXCR to the public reads, then kept only in-frame beta chains. A single entry per CDR3 protein holds the most common genes and DNA from its merged rows. The sample table holds approximately 300,000 distinct CDR3 sequences, of which 25% to 30% were seen once. About 20% of the sample lies in the top ten. V sheds 4 bases and J sheds 3 bases, leaving 17 bases between their ends. The CDR3, from cysteine to phenylalanine, totals 16 residues. CDR3 DNA only is kept here, 48 bases in frame from base 1. Reading the germline V gene gives CDR1 SGHTS and CDR2 YDEGEE. What the treatment or condition label conveys for this sample: in vitro stimulation with specific CMV peptide epitopes to enrich CMV-specific T cells.

The V and J segments used are TRBV5-8 and TRBJ2-1, with the D gene not confidently named. This specimen consisted of cultured PBMCs, obtained from culture after CMV antigen stimulation. The source of this sequence is a human donor in good health (CMV status not recorded). Some clones in this sample may be carry-over from other donors' samples. The CDR3 corresponds to CASSRTDSWGYNEQFF. The sequenced DNA: TGTGCCAGCAGCCGAACCGACTCCTGGGGCTACAATGAGCAGTTCTTC.